The clone carrying this T cell receptor beta chain showed up just a few times. The antigen is unknown. PCR used 60 Vbeta primers and 13 Jbeta primers. Clones were read by immunoSEQ multiplex PCR, and TCRdb kept only the in-frame ones, dropping some. The data show 160,000 or so clones, around 80% seen once. The entry originates in a study of cytomegalovirus exposure and HLA in healthy donors. Notes on the study in general: The later analysis indicated that the majority of CMV-associated TCR beta chains appeared HLA-restricted. The authors reported that TCR beta sequences could predict HLA-A and HLA-B alleles. These predictions were accurate for most subjects in the first cohort.

CDR3 length: 16 residues. V was clipped by 7 bases and J by 9 bases, with 25 bases between them. CDR1 and CDR2 from the germline V gene are LNHDA and SQIVND (reference sequence). The receptor's source is a man aged 40-49 years in good health and CMV-seronegative. The chain recombines TRBV19 with TRBJ2-1, with D possibly being TRBD1 (6 bases). The specimen was PBMCs. The CDR3: CASTISTRGRIAEQFF. CDR3 bases: TGTGCCAGTACCATATCTACTAGGGGGAGAATCGCTGAGCAGTTCTTC.